The 22 T cell receptor beta chains below were found in one sample sequenced in a study of T-cell memory formation after mild COVID-19. TCRdb recomputed calls from the 5' RACE reads with MiXCR, one row per CDR3 protein. Here the sample spans 250,000 to 300,000 distinct CDR3 sequences, 15% to 20% being singletons. The sequencing input was PBMCs or a T cell subset sorted from them (not recorded which). These receptors all come from a man between 18 and 29 years old who had mild COVID-19 (a few samples of this study predate the infection). Cell type and time point are not known.

This clonotype was detected only a few times. This rearrangement joins TRBV5-1 to TRBJ2-3; TRBD1 matches at 7 bases. V lost 3 bases and J lost 4; bases outside the gene matches: 5. In germline, CDR1 is SGHRS, CDR2 YFSETQ. The CDR3 has 14 residues. The DNA for the CDR3 is TGCGCCAGCAGCTACACAACAGGGGCAGATACGCAGTATTTT. It codes for CASSYTTGADTQYF.

This clonotype was detected ten times or more. The chain links TRBV24-1 to TRBJ2-1, with D possibly being TRBD2 (5 bases). The CDR3 extends over 14 amino acids. Germline V gene data show CDR1 as KGHDR and CDR2 as SFDVKD. V dropped 10 bases and J dropped 8 bases, with 20 bases sitting between them. CDR3 in DNA: TGTGCCACAAGATTGGCGGGCAGCACTCATGAGCAGTTCTTC. Amino acid sequence: CATRLAGSTHEQFF.

A few counts support this clonotype. This chain connects TRBV4-1 to TRBJ1-5; 8 nucleotides match TRBD1. V trimming: 1 base; J trimming: 2 bases; junction bases outside the gene matches: 10. The CDR3 covers 18 residues. Looked up from germline, CDR1 is MGHRA and CDR2 is YSYEKL. The CDR3 spells CASSQVVYRGIGNQPQHF. DNA for the CDR3: TGCGCCAGCAGCCAAGTAGTGTACAGGGGGATCGGCAATCAGCCCCAGCATTTT.

The V gene is TRBV6-1, the J gene TRBJ2-7; a possible D gene is TRBD1 (6 bases). The CDR3 length is 14 residues. Trimming stripped 6 bases from V and 0 bases from J, with 12 bases between. Germline V gene sequence: CDR1 MNHNS, CDR2 SASEGT. CDR3 residues: CASSTETGSYEQYF. CDR3 nucleotides: TGTGCCAGCAGCACAGAGACAGGCTCCTACGAGCAGTACTTC.

This sequence joins TRBV6-5 and TRBJ1-2; 8 bases are shared with TRBD1. Germline V lookup: CDR1 MNHEY, CDR2 SVGAGI. The CDR3 loop spans 16 amino acids. The V and J ends lost 0 bases and 4 bases, in that order; junction bases with no gene match: 7. CDR3 in amino acids: CASSYSGQGLTYGYTF. The CDR3 DNA reads as TGTGCCAGCAGTTACTCTGGACAGGGCTTGACCTATGGCTACACCTTC.

This clonotype has just a few counts. The rearrangement links TRBV28 to TRBJ2-5; the match to TRBD2 covers 10 bases. The CDR3 consists of 17 residues. The V and J ends lost 6 bases and 1 base, in that order; junction bases with no gene match: 11. Germline lookup yields CDR1 MDHEN and CDR2 SYDVKM. This CDR3 is CASSQSLAGDFQETQYF. CDR3 nucleotide sequence: TGTGCCAGCAGCCAAAGCCTAGCGGGGGACTTCCAAGAGACCCAGTACTTC.

This sequence joins TRBV3-1 and TRBJ2-1, with a tentative D call TRBD1 (5 bases). V was shortened by 6 bases and J by 4 bases, with 10 bases between the two germline ends. The CDR3 contains 13 residues. The germline CDR1 and CDR2 sequences are LGHDT and YNNKEL (reference sequence). As DNA, the CDR3 is TGTGCCAGCAGGGAGACAGTATACAATGAGCAGTTCTTC. Translation: CASRETVYNEQFF.

This chain connects TRBV9 to TRBJ2-1; D might be TRBD2 (5 bases). The CDR3 contains 14 residues. V lost 0 bases and J lost 10, with 14 bases in between. Germline values: CDR1 SGDLS, CDR2 YYNGEE. This CDR3 is CASSVDPGVREQFF. The CDR3, as DNA: TGTGCCAGCAGCGTAGACCCCGGGGTACGCGAGCAGTTCTTC.

There are a few counts of this clonotype. The J gene is TRBJ2-2, the V gene TRBV6-1, with D uncertain. The germline V and J ends were trimmed by 3 bases and 7 bases, with 15 bases remaining between them. The germline CDR1 and CDR2 sequences are MNHNS and SASEGT. The CDR3 has 15 amino acids. CDR3 residues: CASSERSGSGGELFF. The CDR3 DNA follows: TGTGCCAGCAGTGAGAGGTCGGGTAGTGGCGGGGAGCTGTTTTTT.

The V and J genes are TRBV6-2 or TRBV6-3 and TRBJ2-7; D ambiguous. The V and J ends lost 3 bases and 2 bases respectively, with 11 bases between them. CDR3 length equals 14 residues. Germline CDR1 MNHEY, CDR2 SVGEGT. The DNA for the CDR3 is TGTGCCAGCAGTTATCGGCCGAGAGCCTACGAGCAGTACTTC. Encoded protein: CASSYRPRAYEQYF.

V is TRBV30 and J is TRBJ1-2, with a tentative D call TRBD1 (5 bases). Germline V gene lookup returns CDR1 GTSNPN and CDR2 SVGIG (reference sequence). Trimming cost V 2 bases and J 8 bases, with 12 bases left between them. The CDR3 covers 12 residues. This CDR3 is CAWSSGSVGYTF. The CDR3 nucleotides are TGTGCCTGGAGTTCAGGGTCTGTGGGCTACACCTTC.

The chain recombines TRBV28 with TRBJ2-1; 10 nucleotides agree with TRBD2. The germline CDR1 and CDR2 sequences are MDHEN and SYDVKM. The V and J ends lost 4 bases and 4 bases, in that order; junction bases with no gene match: 7. The CDR3 consists of 16 residues. The CDR3 DNA follows: TGTGCCAGCAGTTCGTCTAGCGGGGGCTTATACAATGAGCAGTTCTTC. It translates to CASSSSSGGLYNEQFF.

This clonotype appeared a few times. This chain joins TRBV24-1 and TRBJ2-3; D assignment may be TRBD1 or TRBD2 (7 bases each). The CDR3 has 15 residues. V gave up 2 bases and J gave up 4 bases, with 12 bases separating them. The germline CDR1 and CDR2 sequences are KGHDR and SFDVKD. CDR3 DNA sequence: TGTGCCACCAGTGATTCAGGGGGAGGGGCAGATACGCAGTATTTT. As protein: CATSDSGGGADTQYF.

This chain connects TRBV12-3 or TRBV12-4 to TRBJ1-1, with 8 bases fitting TRBD1. V dropped 5 bases and J dropped 5; count of bases not matched to a gene: 1. The CDR3 consists of 12 residues. CDR3 sequence: CASSQGATEAFF. CDR3 DNA sequence: TGTGCCAGCAGTCAGGGGGCGACTGAAGCTTTCTTT.

In this sample, this clonotype turned up a few times. The chain joins TRBV9 to TRBJ2-2, with 8 bases fitting TRBD1. Germline V lookup: CDR1 SGDLS, CDR2 YYNGEE. V shed 7 bases, J shed 5 bases, and the junction held 7 bases outside the gene matches. The CDR3 totals 14 residues. The CDR3 spells CASEGQGLTGELFF. The CDR3 DNA reads as TGTGCCAGCGAAGGACAGGGTTTGACCGGGGAGCTGTTTTTT.

This clonotype was seen ten or more times. The V gene is TRBV20-1, the J gene TRBJ1-4; a weak D match, TRBD1 (5 bases). The CDR3 contains 14 residues. The V end was cut by 5 bases, the J end by 4 bases, with 14 bases between. Germline V CDR1 and CDR2: DFQATT, SNEGSKA (reference sequence). In DNA, the CDR3 is TGCAGTGCTCTTCGACAGCCTGATAATGAAAAACTGTTTTTT. Protein: CSALRQPDNEKLFF.

The CDR3 loop reads CASSKQGAHFGELFF. In DNA form, the CDR3 reads TGTGCCAGCAGCAAACAGGGGGCGCACTTCGGGGAGCTGTTTTTT. This chain connects TRBV6-5 to TRBJ2-2; TRBD1 matches 9 bases. The CDR3 sequence is 15 residues long. Per germline, CDR1 MNHEY and CDR2 SVGAGI. With 6 bases clipped from V and 7 bases from J, the junction kept 9 bases outside the gene matches.

This clonotype has just a few counts. The rearrangement joins TRBV10-2 to TRBJ1-1; 8 bases align to TRBD1. CDR3 length equals 14 residues. The V gene end was trimmed by 4 bases and the J gene end by 5 bases; junction bases not matched to a gene: 6. Germline CDR1 WSHSY, CDR2 SAAADI. The CDR3 DNA sequence: TGCGCCAGCAGTGTCAGGGGGCGCGGGACTGAAGCTTTCTTT. This encodes CASSVRGRGTEAFF.

The gene calls are TRBV6-5 and TRBJ2-5; unclear D gene. The germline V gene encodes CDR1 MNHEY and CDR2 SVGAGI. The CDR3 runs to 14 residues. V was cut by 2 bases and J by 2 bases, with 9 bases left in between. The CDR3 DNA reads TGTGCCAGCAGTTACGTCATGGGACAAGAGACCCAGTACTTC. Translation: CASSYVMGQETQYF.

This clonotype has a handful of counts. The V call is TRBV3-1, the J call TRBJ1-6, with a weak D call TRBD1 (5 bases). V was trimmed by 2 bases and J by 8 bases, leaving 7 bases between them. The CDR3 contains 13 residues. From germline, CDR1 is LGHDT and CDR2 YNNKEL (reference sequence). The CDR3 DNA is TGTGCCAGCAGCCAAACGACAGATTCACCCCTCCACTTT. As protein: CASSQTTDSPLHF.

The J gene is TRBJ1-5, the V gene TRBV20-1, with 9 bases that match TRBD1. The V segment lost 6 bases and the J segment 7 bases; nucleotides outside the gene matches: 7. Germline lookup yields CDR1 DFQATT and CDR2 SNEGSKA (reference sequence). CDR3 length: 13 amino acids. CDR3: CSAQGQGRQPQHF. The CDR3 nucleotides are TGCAGTGCCCAAGGACAGGGGCGCCAGCCCCAGCATTTT.

V is TRBV6-2 or TRBV6-3 and J is TRBJ2-5; D is possibly TRBD1 or TRBD2 (5 bases each). The germline V and J ends were trimmed by 2 bases and 1 base, with 8 bases remaining between them. This CDR3 has 14 amino acids. Germline CDR1 and CDR2: MNHEY and SVGEGT. The CDR3 spells CASSYMGRQETQYF. CDR3 DNA: TGTGCCAGCAGTTACATGGGACGCCAAGAGACCCAGTACTTC.